This entry lists 15 T cell receptor beta chains sequenced from one sample in a study of shared clonotypes between healthy human individuals. The repertoire was sequenced with immunoSEQ multiplex PCR; TCRdb's copy has only in-frame clones and lacks some. The sample has about 2.3 million clones, 93% seen once; the top ten hold about 0.37%. Material for sequencing was naive CD4+ T cells from PBMCs. The subset was: CD45RA+ positively selected. Source of these receptors: a man younger than 35 in good health. Some clones in this sample may be carry-over from other donors' samples.

With respect to this clone: Other DNA sequences in this sample translate to the same CDR3. The chain is built from TRBV28 and TRBJ2-7; the D gene is possibly TRBD2 (5 bases). The V end was cut by 6 bases, the J end by 7 bases, with 10 bases between. The CDR3 is made up of 11 amino acids. Germline V lookup: CDR1 MDHEN, CDR2 SYDVKM. This CDR3 is CASSLEREQYF. The CDR3 region has the DNA TGTGCCAGCAGCCTAGAGCGGGAGCAGTACTTC.

This clone was recorded once. J is TRBJ1-5 and V is TRBV29-1; no clear D gene. Trimming pared 8 bases from V and 0 bases from J, leaving 11 bases between. Germline assignment: CDR1 SQVTM and CDR2 ANQGSEA. The CDR3 spans 13 residues. In nucleotides, the CDR3 is TGCAGCTATCTGGAGAATAGCAATCAGCCCCAGCATTTT. This encodes CSYLENSNQPQHF.

V is TRBV19 and J is TRBJ1-1; perhaps TRBD1 as D (6 bases). Between the trimmed V and J ends, which lost 7 bases and 10 bases, there was a span of 19 bases. The germline V gene encodes CDR1 LNHDA and CDR2 SQIVND (reference sequence). The length of the CDR3 is 13 residues. DNA for the CDR3: TGTGCCAGTACCCCGGGGAGGGCCAGGGGAGCTTTCTTT. This gives the protein CASTPGRARGAFF.

The chain links TRBV18 to TRBJ2-1, with TRBD2 matching 9 bases. The CDR3 runs 15 residues. V gave up 1 base and J gave up 6 bases; unmatched junction bases: 4. The germline V gene encodes CDR1 KGHSH and CDR2 LQKENI. CDR3 sequence (DNA): TGTGCCAGCTCACCACTAGCGGGAGTAACCAATGAGCAGTTCTTC. It encodes CASSPLAGVTNEQFF.

The rearrangement uses TRBV27 and TRBJ1-5; D is undetermined. V gave up 6 bases and J gave up 0 bases, with 21 bases separating them. This CDR3 comprises 18 residues. Looked up from germline, CDR1 is MNHEY and CDR2 is SMNVEV (reference sequence). CDR3 DNA sequence: TGTGCCAGCAGCCCCTACCCCTGGACGGTCTATAGCAATCAGCCCCAGCATTTT. This encodes CASSPYPWTVYSNQPQHF.

The DNA for the CDR3 is TGTGCCAGCCGCCGGCGGGGGCAGCGTGGAAACACCATATATTTT. Translation: CASRRRGQRGNTIYF. The chain uses TRBV2 and TRBJ1-3, with a weak D call TRBD1 (6 bases). The germline V gene encodes CDR1 SNHLY and CDR2 FYNNEI. V shed 8 bases and J shed 3 bases, with 17 bases lying between them. This CDR3 is 15 amino acids long.

The V call is TRBV7-9, the J call TRBJ2-3; TRBD2 aligns across 7 bases. Germline V gene lookup returns CDR1 SEHNR and CDR2 FQNEAQ (reference sequence). This CDR3 contains 15 residues. After removal of 3 bases from V and 5 bases from J, the junction contained 8 bases not matched to a gene. The DNA for the CDR3 is TGTGCCAGCAGCTTGTCCGCCGCGGGAGTAGATACGCAGTATTTT. Translation: CASSLSAAGVDTQYF.

J is TRBJ2-7 and V is TRBV28, with TRBD1 matching 8 bases. CDR1 is MDHEN and CDR2 is SYDVKM in the germline V gene. V was pared by 6 bases and J by 2 bases, with 9 bases of the junction left unmatched. The CDR3 loop spans 15 amino acids. CDR3 sequence: CASRIRGQGTYEQYF. The CDR3 DNA reads as TGTGCCAGCAGGATCCGTGGACAGGGTACCTACGAGCAGTACTTC.

The chain employs TRBV5-1 and TRBJ2-1, with D hard to call. V lost 4 bases and J 0 bases, leaving 11 bases between the germline ends. The CDR3 loop spans 15 amino acids. Germline loops: CDR1 SGHRS, CDR2 YFSETQ. The CDR3 DNA sequence: TGCGCCAGCAGCCGACAACCGGGCTCCTACAATGAGCAGTTCTTC. It codes for CASSRQPGSYNEQFF.

Regarding this clone: The same CDR3 also results from other DNA sequences found in this sample. V is TRBV5-4 and J is TRBJ1-3, with D uncertain. The length of the CDR3 is 14 residues. V was trimmed by 2 bases and J by 0 bases, leaving 6 bases between them. The germline CDR1 and CDR2 sequences are SGHNT and YYREEE (reference sequence). The CDR3 loop reads CASSFGPSGNTIYF. The CDR3 DNA reads as TGTGCCAGCAGCTTCGGCCCCTCTGGAAACACCATATATTTT.

The chain uses TRBV28 and TRBJ2-3, with 11 bases fitting TRBD2. The germline V gene encodes CDR1 MDHEN and CDR2 SYDVKM. This CDR3 has 17 amino acids. V lost 3 bases to trimming and J lost 6 bases; unmatched junction nucleotides: 11. The CDR3 loop is CASSLASTSGRRDTQYF. In nucleotides, the CDR3 is TGTGCCAGCAGTTTGGCCTCAACTAGCGGGAGACGCGATACGCAGTATTTT.

A single count supports this clone. The chain combines TRBV4-3 with TRBJ2-1; TRBD2 matches 14 bases. The trim removed 1 base at V and 10 bases at J, leaving 9 bases unmatched. The CDR3 covers 17 residues. Germline loops: CDR1 LGHNA, CDR2 YSLEER. The CDR3 DNA reads as TGCGCCAGCAGCCAAGTCCAAGGACTAGCGGGAGGCGGGGAGCAGTTCTTC. This translates into CASSQVQGLAGGGEQFF.

The J gene is TRBJ2-7, the V gene TRBV5-1; D not certain. In germline, CDR1 is SGHRS, CDR2 YFSETQ. The germline V and J ends were trimmed by 4 bases and 0 bases, with 14 bases remaining between them. This CDR3 spans 15 amino acids. The CDR3: CASSRGGTSSYEQYF. CDR3 sequence (DNA): TGCGCCAGCAGCCGAGGCGGCACCAGCTCCTACGAGCAGTACTTC.

The gene calls are TRBV27 and TRBJ2-7, with a weak D call TRBD1 (6 bases). V shed 6 bases and J shed 1 base, with 13 bases lying between them. Germline loops: CDR1 MNHEY, CDR2 SMNVEV (reference sequence). The CDR3 is 14 amino acids. This chain's CDR3 is CASRVIQGSYEQYF. Written as DNA, the CDR3 is TGTGCCAGCAGGGTTATACAGGGTTCCTACGAGCAGTACTTC.

V is TRBV5-4 and J is TRBJ1-2; D gene uncertain. The CDR3 length is 16 residues. Germline lookup yields CDR1 SGHNT and CDR2 YYREEE (reference sequence). Trimming pared 3 bases from V and 8 bases from J, leaving 23 bases between. The CDR3 DNA reads as TGTGCCAGCAGCTCGTCTTCCGAGCCGCGGGCCGGGGGCTACACCTTC. Residues: CASSSSSEPRAGGYTF.